This T cell receptor beta chain was sequenced for a study of blood T cell repertoires in COVID-19 (TCRdb year 2020). Turning to the overall study: Samples covering the acute and convalescent phases of COVID-19 were provided by collaborators in the United States, Italy and Spain. Where available, HLA class I and class II types were taken from metadata supplied by the sample provider and were not determined by assay-based typing. The sample metadata nearly always contained a de-identified subject ID, COVID-19 status, age in years and sex. Subjects who had been exposed to COVID-19, were actively infected with it, or had recovered from it provided the deeply sampled blood TCRbeta repertoires that made up the dataset. The samples were drawn from the first 160 participants of the ongoing ImmuneRACE study and from 1,254 subjects provided by 6 global collaborators. The repertoires were released in a freely available public database intended as a resource for research on the immune response to SARS-CoV-2. The prospective study material was composed of cDNA or gDNA derived from T cells, B-cell-depleted T cells, or PBMCs. Findings and caveats that apply to the study as a whole: The quantity of clinical and demographic metadata differed by source and by participant and was supplied without curation.

TCRbeta CDR3 regions were amplified from genomic DNA by means of the immunoSEQ Assay, a bias-controlled multiplex PCR. The authors' pipeline ran thus. The number of nucleated cells in each sample was estimated by amplification of reference gene primers within the assay. Sequence reads were collapsed and filtered to measure the absolute abundance of every unique TCRbeta CDR3 rearrangement. For each sample, productive Simpson clonality was calculated by taking the square root of Simpson's diversity index across productive rearrangements. Imported from immuneACCESS, the table was reduced by TCRdb to in-frame sequences with V and J called. These copies leave out some clones; in studies compared against another copy, an unresolved V gene accounts for under half, and the cause of the remainder is not known. V and J calls and clone size are copied from that table; D and trimming were computed from the DNA. This sample holds 87,000 or so clones; roughly 87% were observed only once. About 3% of the sample is taken by the ten largest.

About this clone itself: What this receptor recognizes is not known. Base-call qualities are not available, and no considerably larger clone is one nucleotide away.

Collaborating institutions collected whole blood in K2EDTA tubes following their own protocols. Collaborator samples were shipped for TCRbeta analysis as frozen whole blood, isolated PBMCs, or DNA extracted from either sample type. Looking up the germline V gene yields CDR1 SGDLS and CDR2 YYNGEE. V is cut back by 0 bases and J by 3 bases, with 3 bases in the junction unmatched. Spanning cysteine to phenylalanine, the CDR3 consists of 15 amino acids. The only DNA kept is the CDR3, 45 bases in frame from the first base. The V and J genes are TRBV9 and TRBJ2-4, with 7 junctional bases fitting TRBD1. This sequence originates from a woman between 45 and 65 years old with active or convalescent COVID-19. The sample consisted of peripheral blood. The DNA reads TGTGCCAGCAGCGTAGGACAGGGCGGCAAAAACATTCAGTACTTC. The translation is CASSVGQGGKNIQYF.